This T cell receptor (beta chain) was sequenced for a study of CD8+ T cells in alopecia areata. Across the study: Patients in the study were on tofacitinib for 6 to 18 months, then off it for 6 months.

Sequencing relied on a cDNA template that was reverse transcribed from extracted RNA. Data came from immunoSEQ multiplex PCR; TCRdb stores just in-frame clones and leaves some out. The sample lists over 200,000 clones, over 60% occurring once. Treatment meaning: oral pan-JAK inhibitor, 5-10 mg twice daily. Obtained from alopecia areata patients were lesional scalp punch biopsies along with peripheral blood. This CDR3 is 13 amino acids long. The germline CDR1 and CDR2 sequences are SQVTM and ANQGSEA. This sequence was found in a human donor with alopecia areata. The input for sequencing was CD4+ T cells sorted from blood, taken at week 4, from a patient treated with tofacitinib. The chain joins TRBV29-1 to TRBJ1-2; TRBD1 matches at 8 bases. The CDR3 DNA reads TGCAGAGGCCATAGGAGGACAGGGAGTGACTACACCTTC. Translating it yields CRGHRRTGSDYTF.